The entry below gives a single T cell receptor beta chain sequence along with its context. Its antigen has not been determined. No quality values exist for individual bases; no much larger clone is one base distant. The method behind the library was the immunoSEQ multiplex PCR assay. The study's processing was this. To diagnose cytomegalovirus status from the catalog of TCR beta chain sequences, a statistical classification framework was built. Imported from immuneACCESS, the table was reduced by TCRdb to in-frame sequences with V and J called. These copies leave out some clones; in studies compared against another copy, an unresolved V gene accounts for under half, and the cause of the remainder is not known. V and J calls and clone size come straight from that table; D and trimming were deduced from the DNA. A total of 100,000 to 150,000 clones appear in this sample, 95% to 97% of them only once. The ten biggest clones cover about 1.7% of the sample.

This sample is drawn from a study of cytomegalovirus exposure and HLA in healthy donors (dated by TCRdb to between 2016 and 2019). Notes on the research overall: According to a later analysis, one platform produced both the roughly 110 validation repertoires and the approximately 660 repertoires of the first cohort. The study aimed to test whether signatures of past pathogen exposure could be identified by cataloging public T cell receptors. A separate validation cohort of some 130 different subjects was used in addition to the approximately 700-subject first cohort. To predict cytomegalovirus infection status, the study combined high-throughput TCR immunosequencing, statistical association of individual TCRs with disease status, and machine learning. What the work shows at the level of the full study, not this receptor alone: Across donors, most TCR sequences were observed very rarely, whereas some public TCRs were present in many individuals. All 120 or so repertoires were used to score co-occurrence in the validation cohort in a later analysis, because that analysis had no HLA typing for the cohort. In vitro tests confirmed that three of the cytomegalovirus-associated TCR beta chains recognize cytomegalovirus antigens. A total of fewer than 200 TCR beta chains were listed by the study as associated with cytomegalovirus. The classifier was reported to diagnose cytomegalovirus status with high specificity and sensitivity in both the original cohort and the validation cohort. The authors suggested that the approach could potentially be generalized to other disease states and immunological phenotypes. Of the cluster scores, roughly 95% were above 0 in a later analysis, which found that TCRs clustered in the first cohort also tended to co-occur in the 90 to 150 validation repertoires.

Donors formed part of the validation cohort, which comprised about 120 subjects and was distinct from the first cohort of 670 or so subjects. V is clipped by 7 bases and J by 2 bases, and the sequence between their germline boundaries is 17 bases long. The germline V gene provides CDR1 MNHNS and CDR2 SASEGT. There are 15 amino acids in the CDR3, from cysteine to phenylalanine inclusive. CDR3 DNA only is kept here, 45 bases in frame from base 1. The sequence links TRBV6-1 to TRBJ1-2; there is no confident call for the D gene. The receptor comes from a man between 18 and 29 years old in good health and CMV-seronegative. The specimen sequenced was PBMCs. In nucleotides, the sequence is TGTGCCAGCATCTCCCGCGCGACTGAAAACTATGGCTACACCTTC. Its coded protein is CASISRATENYGYTF.